The 27 T cell receptor beta chains below all came from one sample that was sequenced in a study of cytomegalovirus exposure and HLA in healthy donors (dated 2017 in TCRdb). The library was made by the immunoSEQ multiplex PCR assay. The multiplex PCR relied on a mix of 60 forward primers for TCR Vbeta segments and 13 reverse primers for TCR Jbeta segments. TCRdb's version of the immuneACCESS table is confined to in-frame rearrangements and falls short of the full clone set. An unresolved V gene accounts for under half of the shortfall where checked; the remainder is of unknown origin. For this sample there are over 150,000 clones; 60% to 85% appear just once. The ten largest account for 2.9% of the sample. Sequenced material: PBMCs. Receptors were obtained from a male donor in good health and CMV-seronegative.

The rearrangement uses TRBV30 and TRBJ1-5; D gene uncertain. In germline, CDR1 is GTSNPN, CDR2 SVGIG (reference sequence). The V end lost 3 bases, the J end lost 6 bases, and 9 bases lay between the germline ends. The CDR3 is 12 residues long. The CDR3 DNA reads as TGTGCCTGGAGCTCCCTCCTTCAGCCCCAGCATTTT. It is translated as CAWSSLLQPQHF. The full variable domain, rest sourced from reference TRBV30 and TRBJ1-5, is SQTIHQWPATLVQPVGSPLSLECTVEGTSNPNLYWYRQAAGRGLQLLFYSVGIGQISSEVPQNLSASRPQDRQFILSSKKLLLSDSGFYLCAWSSLLQPQHFGDGTRLSIL.

The chain uses TRBV6-5 and TRBJ1-2, with a possible D match to TRBD1 (6 bases). Germline lookup yields CDR1 MNHEY and CDR2 SVGAGI. The CDR3 loop spans 13 amino acids. Trimming shortened V by 6 bases and J by 10 bases, and 18 bases separated the two germline ends. CDR3 nucleotides: TGTGCCAGCAGCTACCCGGGACACGCCGTCTACACCTTC. Translation gives CASSYPGHAVYTF.

This clone was detected only a few times. The chain uses TRBV7-9 and TRBJ1-4; TRBD1 might be the D (6 bases). The CDR3 has 13 residues. In germline, CDR1 is SEHNR, CDR2 FQNEAQ (reference sequence). The ends were cut back, 4 bases at V and 8 bases at J, with 11 bases in the middle. As DNA, the CDR3 is TGTGCCAGCAGCTCCGGACAGCGAGAAAAACTGTTTTTT. Residues: CASSSGQREKLFF.

This clone was detected only once. This sequence joins TRBV25-1 and TRBJ2-7, with D hard to call. Deletions cut 4 bases from V and 2 bases from J, with 3 bases between. Germline assignment: CDR1 MGHDK and CDR2 SYGVNS. The CDR3 has 11 amino acids. CDR3 in amino acids: CASSVTYEQYF. CDR3 DNA sequence: TGTGCCAGCAGTGTTACCTACGAGCAGTACTTC.

This rearrangement joins TRBV4-1 to TRBJ2-7; the D is unclear. The CDR3 has 12 amino acids. V was pared by 1 base and J by 3 bases, with 4 bases between. Germline CDR1 and CDR2: MGHRA and YSYEKL. CDR3: CASSQGSYEQYF. CDR3 bases: TGCGCCAGCAGCCAAGGTAGCTACGAGCAGTACTTC.

The gene calls are TRBV28 and TRBJ2-1; no clear D. With 2 bases removed from V and 7 bases from J, the gap between germline ends came to 3 bases. The CDR3 length is 11 residues. CDR1 and CDR2 from the germline V gene are MDHEN and SYDVKM. In DNA form, the CDR3 reads TGTGCCAGCAGTTTAATAAATGAGCAGTTCTTC. Translation gives CASSLINEQFF.

V usage is TRBV9 and J usage is TRBJ2-2, with D possibly TRBD2 on 6 matching bases. Germline CDR1 and CDR2: SGDLS and YYNGEE. The CDR3 is 13 residues long. Trimming left V 5 bases short and J 5 bases short, with 10 bases between. The CDR3 coding sequence is TGTGCCAGCAGTTACGGGGGAACCGGGGAGCTGTTTTTT. It translates to CASSYGGTGELFF. The complete variable domain, with remaining parts taken from reference TRBV9 and TRBJ2-2, reads DSGVTQTPKHLITATGQRVTLRCSPRSGDLSVYWYQQSLDQGLQFLIQYYNGEERAKGNILERFSAQQFPDLHSELNLSSLELGDSALYFCASSYGGTGELFFGEGSRLTVL.

V is TRBV28 and J is TRBJ1-5, with 11 bases fitting TRBD1. Germline V gene sequence: CDR1 MDHEN, CDR2 SYDVKM. The CDR3 consists of 16 residues. The V and J ends lost 4 bases and 6 bases, in that order; junction bases with no gene match: 8. CDR3 DNA: TGTGCCAGCAGTTATGGACAGGGGGCGCGAGTTCAGCCCCAGCATTTT. This codes for CASSYGQGARVQPQHF. Based on the CDR3 plus reference TRBV28 and TRBJ1-5, the full variable domain is DVKVTQSSRYLVKRTGEKVFLECVQDMDHENMFWYRQDPGLGLRLIYFSYDVKMKEKGDIPEGYSVSREKKERFSLILESASTNQTSMYLCASSYGQGARVQPQHFGDGTRLSIL.

A remark on this clone: Other nucleotide sequences in the sample specify the same CDR3. CDR3 protein: CASSPPTYEQYF. DNA for the CDR3: TGTGCCAGCTCACCTCCTACCTACGAGCAGTACTTC. This rearrangement joins TRBV18 to TRBJ2-7; D is undetermined. Looked up from germline, CDR1 is KGHSH and CDR2 is LQKENI. V lost 3 bases to trimming and J lost 2 bases, with 5 bases between them. This CDR3 comprises 12 residues.

This chain links TRBV10-3 with TRBJ2-7; D is possibly TRBD2 (6 bases). Germline V lookup: CDR1 ENHRY, CDR2 SYGVKD. The V end was cut by 9 bases, the J end by 1 base, with 19 bases between. The CDR3 sequence is 15 residues long. The CDR3 reads CAIQSPTRGSYEQYF. The CDR3 DNA reads TGTGCCATTCAATCCCCGACGCGGGGATCCTACGAGCAGTACTTC.

CDR3 sequence: CASSWLSGAGEQYF. CDR3 DNA sequence: TGTGCCAGCAGTTGGCTGAGCGGGGCGGGCGAGCAGTACTTC. The chain recombines TRBV6-6 with TRBJ2-7; TRBD2 matches at 7 bases. V was clipped by 4 bases and J by 6 bases; unmatched bases: 9. This CDR3 has 14 amino acids. Germline V gene sequence: CDR1 MNHNY, CDR2 SVGAGI (reference sequence).

Only a few counts were recorded for this clone. The V and J genes are TRBV6-6 and TRBJ2-1, with a weak D call TRBD1 (5 bases). The CDR3 has 11 amino acids. From germline, CDR1 is MNHNY and CDR2 SVGAGI (reference sequence). Trimming shortened V by 10 bases and J by 7 bases, and 11 bases separated the two germline ends. The CDR3 nucleotides are TGTGCCATCCGGAGACAGAATGAGCAGTTCTTC. It encodes CAIRRQNEQFF.

This CDR3 is CASSSDRGTEAFF. Here the CDR3 DNA reads TGTGCCAGCAGCTCGGACAGAGGGACTGAAGCTTTCTTT. The rearrangement links TRBV7-3 to TRBJ1-1; a weak D match, TRBD1 (6 bases). V was pared by 4 bases and J by 5 bases, with 11 bases between. Germline lookup yields CDR1 SGHTA and CDR2 FQGTGA. The CDR3 has 13 amino acids.

This clone has a handful of counts. As DNA, the CDR3 is TGTGCCAGCGGACAGGGCGATGACTATGGCTACACCTTC. It specifies CASGQGDDYGYTF. This chain connects TRBV10-3 to TRBJ1-2; 8 bases fit TRBD1. Unmatched junction bases numbered 7, after V lost 10 bases and J lost 3 bases. Germline V gene sequence: CDR1 ENHRY, CDR2 SYGVKD. CDR3 length: 13 amino acids.

This chain connects TRBV15 to TRBJ2-7; TRBD1 matches at 8 bases. The CDR3 has 17 amino acids. Germline V gene sequence: CDR1 LNHNV, CDR2 YYDKDF (reference sequence). V was clipped by 4 bases and J by 5 bases; unmatched bases: 16. The CDR3 reads CATSTRQGRPFRDEQYF. The CDR3, as DNA: TGTGCCACCAGCACCCGACAGGGGCGCCCCTTTCGGGACGAGCAGTACTTC. Full variable domain (outside the CDR3, taken from reference TRBV15 and TRBJ2-7): DAMVIQNPRYQVTQFGKPVTLSCSQTLNHNVMYWYQQKSSQAPKLLFHYYDKDFNNEADTPDNFQSRRPNTSFCFLDIRSPGLGDTAMYLCATSTRQGRPFRDEQYFGPGTRLTVT.

J is TRBJ1-5 and V is TRBV28; 7 positions agree with TRBD1. This CDR3 has 15 amino acids. Germline assignment: CDR1 MDHEN and CDR2 SYDVKM. V dropped 7 bases and J dropped 2; count of bases not matched to a gene: 8. The CDR3, as DNA: TGTGCCAGCACCGTGGAGGGGGCGGGCAATCAGCCCCAGCATTTT. This translates into CASTVEGAGNQPQHF.

V gene TRBV6-6 combines with J gene TRBJ1-5, with 7 bases matching TRBD1. This CDR3 comprises 15 residues. The junction had 11 bases not matched to a gene; V was cut back by 6 bases and J by 6 bases. CDR1 and CDR2 from the germline V gene are MNHNY and SVGAGI (reference sequence). CDR3 DNA: TGTGCCAGCAGCCCTTTGGCAGGGGGTGCTCAGCCCCAGCATTTT. This translates into CASSPLAGGAQPQHF.

The chain couples TRBV5-1 to TRBJ2-1, with TRBD2 identical over 12 bases. This CDR3 is 16 amino acids long. The V gene's germline CDR1 is SGHRS and CDR2 YFSETQ. J lost 4 bases, V lost 4 bases, and 6 bases had no gene match. The CDR3 spells CASSLTTSGSYNEQFF. Here the CDR3 DNA reads TGCGCCAGCAGCCTCACGACTAGCGGGAGTTACAATGAGCAGTTCTTC.

This chain uses TRBV7-9 with TRBJ2-5, with 7 bases lining up with TRBD2. Germline CDR1 is SEHNR and CDR2 is FQNEAQ (reference sequence). The CDR3 has 18 residues. Trimming removed 1 base from V and 1 base from J; junction bases left unmatched: 12. The CDR3 sequence is CASSLVVGGGGFQETQYF. CDR3 DNA: TGTGCCAGCAGCTTAGTGGTAGGTGGCGGGGGATTCCAAGAGACCCAGTACTTC.

The chain uses TRBV19 and TRBJ2-3, with TRBD2 identical over 7 bases. The CDR3 totals 16 residues. Germline CDR1 is LNHDA and CDR2 is SQIVND (reference sequence). The J segment lost 2 bases and the V segment lost 3 bases, leaving 8 bases of the junction unmatched. The CDR3 DNA reads as TGTGCCAGTAGTATGTCGTCTAGCGGTCCCACAGATACGCAGTATTTT. This encodes CASSMSSSGPTDTQYF.

The chain couples TRBV30 to TRBJ1-5, with D perhaps matching TRBD1 (5 bases). Trimming removed 0 bases at V and 0 bases at J, with 6 bases between. Germline loops: CDR1 GTSNPN, CDR2 SVGIG (reference sequence). There are 14 residues in the CDR3. This CDR3 is CAWSVTGSNQPQHF. In nucleotides, the CDR3 is TGTGCCTGGAGTGTTACAGGTAGCAATCAGCCCCAGCATTTT. Based on the CDR3 plus reference TRBV30 and TRBJ1-5, the full variable domain is SQTIHQWPATLVQPVGSPLSLECTVEGTSNPNLYWYRQAAGRGLQLLFYSVGIGQISSEVPQNLSASRPQDRQFILSSKKLLLSDSGFYLCAWSVTGSNQPQHFGDGTRLSIL.

CDR3 nucleotides: TGTGCCAGCAGTTTACTCCTAGAGACCCAGTACTTC. It translates to CASSLLLETQYF. This sequence joins TRBV11-1 and TRBJ2-5; D ambiguous. V was cut by 6 bases and J by 4 bases, with 9 bases left in between. Germline V lookup: CDR1 SGHAT, CDR2 FQDESV (reference sequence). The CDR3 extends over 12 amino acids.

The V and J genes are TRBV15 and TRBJ1-2, with TRBD1 matching 7 bases. The CDR3 runs 12 residues. V shed 10 bases and J 3 bases; nucleotides not matched to a gene: 5. Germline V gene lookup returns CDR1 LNHNV and CDR2 YYDKDF (reference sequence). Here the CDR3 reads CAIGQDYYGYTF. CDR3 nucleotide sequence: TGTGCCATCGGACAGGACTACTATGGCTACACCTTC.

This sequence joins TRBV6-5 and TRBJ2-7; 7 nucleotides agree with TRBD2. Germline assignment: CDR1 MNHEY and CDR2 SVGAGI. Trimming at V came to 0 bases and at J to 4 bases, leaving 3 bases not matched to a gene. CDR3 length: 14 residues. DNA for the CDR3: TGTGCCAGCAGTTACTCGAGGCGGGGGTACGAGCAGTACTTC. This encodes CASSYSRRGYEQYF.

The rearrangement uses TRBV7-3 and TRBJ2-5; no firm D call. This CDR3 region has 13 residues. CDR1 SGHTA and CDR2 FQGTGA come from the germline V gene. The ends were cut back, 0 bases at V and 5 bases at J, with 7 bases in the middle. CDR3 amino acids: CASSLTFSETQYF. The CDR3 DNA sequence: TGTGCCAGCAGCTTAACTTTTTCGGAGACCCAGTACTTC. Full variable domain (remainder filled in from reference TRBV7-3 and TRBJ2-5): GAGVSQTPSNKVTEKGKYVELRCDPISGHTALYWYRQSLGQGPEFLIYFQGTGAADDSGLPNDRFFAVRPEGSVSTLKIQRTERGDSAVYLCASSLTFSETQYFGPGTRLLVL.

This chain uses TRBV20-1 with TRBJ2-5; D unclear. CDR1 is DFQATT and CDR2 is SNEGSKA in the germline V gene (reference sequence). V lost 5 bases to trimming and J lost 0 bases, with 4 bases between them. The CDR3 covers 11 residues. DNA of the CDR3: TGCAGTGCTCACTACCAAGAGACCCAGTACTTC. Protein: CSAHYQETQYF.

J is TRBJ1-5 and V is TRBV4-1; D is possibly TRBD1 (6 bases). Germline CDR1 is MGHRA and CDR2 is YSYEKL. The CDR3 sequence is 14 residues long. The V end was cut by 2 bases, the J end by 2 bases, with 7 bases between. CDR3 sequence: CASSQYRGNQPQHF. CDR3 DNA sequence: TGCGCCAGCAGCCAATACAGGGGCAATCAGCCCCAGCATTTT.